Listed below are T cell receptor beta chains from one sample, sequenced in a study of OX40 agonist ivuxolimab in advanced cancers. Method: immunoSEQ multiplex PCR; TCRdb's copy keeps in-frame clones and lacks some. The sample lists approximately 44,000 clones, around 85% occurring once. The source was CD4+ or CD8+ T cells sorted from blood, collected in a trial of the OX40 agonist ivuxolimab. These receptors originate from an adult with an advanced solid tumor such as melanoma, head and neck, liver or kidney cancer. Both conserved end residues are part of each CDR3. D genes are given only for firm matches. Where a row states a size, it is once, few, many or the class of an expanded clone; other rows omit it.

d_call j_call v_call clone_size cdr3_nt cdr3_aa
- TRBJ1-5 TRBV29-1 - TGCAGCGTTGTAGAGACAGATAGCAATCAGCCCCAGCATTTT CSVVETDSNQPQHF
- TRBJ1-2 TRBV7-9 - TGTGCCAGCAGCTCTCTGGGCTATGGCTACACCTTC CASSSLGYGYTF
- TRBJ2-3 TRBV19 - TGTGCCAGTGGAAAGTCTTCAGATACGCAGTATTTT CASGKSSDTQYF
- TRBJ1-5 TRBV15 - TGTGCCACCAGCAGAAATACAAATCAGCCCCAGCATTTT CATSRNTNQPQHF
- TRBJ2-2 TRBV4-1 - TGCGCCAGCAGCCAAGCGGAGGGGGCGAACACCGGGGAGCTGTTTTTT CASSQAEGANTGELFF
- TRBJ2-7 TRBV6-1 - TGTGCCAGCAGTGACCCACGAGGCTACGAGCAGTACTTC CASSDPRGYEQYF
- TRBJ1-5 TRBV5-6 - TGTGCCAGCAGCTTGGGTCCGGACGGGGAGGTTTGGCCCCAGCATTTT CASSLGPDGEVWPQHF
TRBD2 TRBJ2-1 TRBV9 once TGTGCCAGCAGCGTAGGGGGTAGCGGGAGTTGGAATGAGCAGTTCTTC CASSVGGSGSWNEQFF
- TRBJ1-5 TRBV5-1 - TGCGCCAGCAGCTCAAACGGTCTGTTAGGTCAGCCCCAGCATTTT CASSSNGLLGQPQHF
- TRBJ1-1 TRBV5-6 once TGTGCCAGCAGCCAATGGACAGCGAACACTGAAGCTTTCTTT CASSQWTANTEAFF
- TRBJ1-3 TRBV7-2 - TGTGCCAGCAGCTCAAGCTCCCAGGGCTTCTCTGGAAACACCATATATTTT CASSSSSQGFSGNTIYF
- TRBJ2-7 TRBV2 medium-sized TGTGCCAGCAGGCTAGACCCTCACTCCTACGAGCAGTACTTC CASRLDPHSYEQYF
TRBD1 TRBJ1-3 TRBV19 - TGTGCCAGTAGTCCCGGGGACAGGATCTCTGGAAACACCATATATTTT CASSPGDRISGNTIYF
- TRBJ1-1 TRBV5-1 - TGCGCCAGCAGCCCCATCAGGGACACTGAAGCTTTCTTT CASSPIRDTEAFF
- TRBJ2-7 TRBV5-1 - TGCGCCAGCAGCTTCAGGAGGGGAGGCGACGAGCAGTACTTC CASSFRRGGDEQYF
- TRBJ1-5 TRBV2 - TGTGCCAGCAAGAGGCGCCCCTATAGCAATCAGCCCCAGCATTTT CASKRRPYSNQPQHF
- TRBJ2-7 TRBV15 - TGTGCCACCAGCAGAGGTTCCGGACAGTCCTACGAGCAGTACTTC CATSRGSGQSYEQYF
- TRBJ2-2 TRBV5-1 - TGCGCCAGCAGCTTGGCGGGGAGACCCGGGGAGCTGTTTTTT CASSLAGRPGELFF
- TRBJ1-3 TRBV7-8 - TGTGCCAGCAGCTTAGTTGTCTCGTCGTCGGACAGAATCGGAAACACCATATATTTT CASSLVVSSSDRIGNTIYF
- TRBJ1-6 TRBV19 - TGTGCCAGTAGTATTGGGGTCCTTAGTTCACCCCTCCACTTT CASSIGVLSSPLHF
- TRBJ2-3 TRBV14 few TGTGCCAGCAGCTTCGGACAGCCCGCAGATACGCAGTATTTT CASSFGQPADTQYF
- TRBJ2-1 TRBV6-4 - TGTGCCAGTAAGGCTGCGGGGTTTTTCAATGAGCAGTTCTTC CASKAAGFFNEQFF
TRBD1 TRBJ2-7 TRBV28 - TGTGCCAGCAGGACACCGGGACAGCCGATCTACGAGCAGTACTTC CASRTPGQPIYEQYF
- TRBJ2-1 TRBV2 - TGTGCCAGCAATAGGGGCAGCTACAATGAGCAGTTCTTC CASNRGSYNEQFF
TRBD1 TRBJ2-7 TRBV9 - TGTGCCAGCAGCGTAGACCCCCAGGGGGCGTTCAACGAGCAGTACTTC CASSVDPQGAFNEQYF
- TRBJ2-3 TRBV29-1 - TGCAGCGTTGTAGCGAGATCCACAGATACGCAGTATTTT CSVVARSTDTQYF
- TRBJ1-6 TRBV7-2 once TGTGCCAGCAGCTCACCCGGCTCCTATAATTCACCCCTCCACTTT CASSSPGSYNSPLHF
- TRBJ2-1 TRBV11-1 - TGTGCCAGCAGCTTAAGGACAGAATCCTACAATGAGCAGTTCTTC CASSLRTESYNEQFF
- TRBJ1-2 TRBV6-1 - TGTGCCAGCAGTGCAGGGACTACGGCTGAAGAACTCTACACCTTC CASSAGTTAEELYTF
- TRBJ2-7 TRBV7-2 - TGTGCCAGCTCCCGAGTGACCTACGAGCAGTACTTC CASSRVTYEQYF
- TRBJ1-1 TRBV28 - TGTGCCAGCAGTTTTCTCCAGGGTGAAGCTTTCTTT CASSFLQGEAFF
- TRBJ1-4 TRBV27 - TGTGCCAGCAGTTTCCTTGCAACTAATGAAAAACTGTTTTTT CASSFLATNEKLFF